This T cell receptor beta chain was sequenced during a study of beta chain features in type 1 diabetes. Looking at the study overall: In age, gender and cell yields, patients were similar to healthy donors.

This CDR3 has 13 residues. Germline V gene data show CDR1 as LNHNV and CDR2 as YYDKDF (reference sequence). V was shortened by 0 bases and J by 6 bases, with 8 bases between the two germline ends. This clone was counted a few times. The antigen remains unidentified. Staining for CD45RO/CCR7/CD25/CD127/CD95/CD27 allowed sorting of CD4+ naive, central memory, regulatory and stem cell-like memory cells. Study-wide results and caveats: TCRB CDR3s from Type 1 diabetes patients were moderately but significantly shorter in all four CD4+ subsets. A pattern of fewer insertions and more deletions at VDJ junctions was seen in type 1 diabetes patients.

Of the isolated RNA, all was reverse transcribed, and so the sequenced material was expressed TCRB transcripts. Here immunoSEQ multiplex PCR was the method, and the copy in TCRdb shows in-frame clones only, minus some. This sample has some 300,000 clones, with approximately 8% found just once. Sequencing was performed on central memory CD4+ T cells from blood. The J gene is TRBJ1-2, the V gene TRBV15; the D is unclear. The receptor was isolated from a woman between 18 and 29 years old in good health. DNA for the CDR3: TGTGCCACCAGCAGAGAGCGGACGGATGGCTACACCTTC. Amino acid sequence: CATSRERTDGYTF.